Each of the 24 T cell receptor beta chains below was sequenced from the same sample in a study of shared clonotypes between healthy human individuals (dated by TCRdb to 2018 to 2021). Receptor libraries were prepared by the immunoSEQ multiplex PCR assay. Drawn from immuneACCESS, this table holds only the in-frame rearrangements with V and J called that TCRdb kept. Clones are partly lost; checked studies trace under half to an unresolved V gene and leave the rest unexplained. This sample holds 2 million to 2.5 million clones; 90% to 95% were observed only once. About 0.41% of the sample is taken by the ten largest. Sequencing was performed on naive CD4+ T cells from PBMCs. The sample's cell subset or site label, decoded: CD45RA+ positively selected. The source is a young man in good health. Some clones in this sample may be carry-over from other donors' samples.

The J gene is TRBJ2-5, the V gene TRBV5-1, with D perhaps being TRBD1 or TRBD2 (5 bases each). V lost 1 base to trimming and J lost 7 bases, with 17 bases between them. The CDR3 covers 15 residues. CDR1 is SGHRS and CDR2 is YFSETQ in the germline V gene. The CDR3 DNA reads TGCGCCAGCAGCTTGCAGCCGGGACCCGAGGGGACCCAGTACTTC. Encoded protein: CASSLQPGPEGTQYF.

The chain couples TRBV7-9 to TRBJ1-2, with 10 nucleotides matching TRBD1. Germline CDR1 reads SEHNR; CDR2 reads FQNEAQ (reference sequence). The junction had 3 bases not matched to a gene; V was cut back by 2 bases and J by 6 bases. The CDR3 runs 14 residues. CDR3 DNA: TGTGCCAGCAGCTTAATGACAGGGGGCGATGGCTACACCTTC. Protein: CASSLMTGGDGYTF.

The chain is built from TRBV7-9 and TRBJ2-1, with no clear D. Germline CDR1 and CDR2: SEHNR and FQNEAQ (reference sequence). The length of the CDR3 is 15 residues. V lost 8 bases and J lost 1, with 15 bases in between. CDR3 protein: CASDLGDRSYNEQFF. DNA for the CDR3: TGTGCCAGCGATTTAGGAGATCGGTCCTACAATGAGCAGTTCTTC.

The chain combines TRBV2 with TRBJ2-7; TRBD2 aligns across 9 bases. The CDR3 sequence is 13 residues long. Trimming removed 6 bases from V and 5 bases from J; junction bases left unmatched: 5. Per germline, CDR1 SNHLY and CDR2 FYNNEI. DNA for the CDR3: TGTGCCAGCAGGACTAGCGGTAGTAACGAGCAGTACTTC. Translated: CASRTSGSNEQYF. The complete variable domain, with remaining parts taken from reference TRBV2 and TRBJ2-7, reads EPEVTQTPSHQVTQMGQEVILRCVPISNHLYFYWYRQILGQKVEFLVSFYNNEISEKSEIFDDQFSVERPDGSNFTLKIRSTKLEDSAMYFCASRTSGSNEQYFGPGTRLTVT.

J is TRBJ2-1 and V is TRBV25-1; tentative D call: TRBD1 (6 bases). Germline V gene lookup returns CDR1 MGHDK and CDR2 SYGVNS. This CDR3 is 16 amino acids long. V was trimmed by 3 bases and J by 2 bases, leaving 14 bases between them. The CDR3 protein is CASSEGHPRPYNEQFF. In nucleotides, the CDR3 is TGTGCCAGCAGTGAGGGACACCCGCGCCCCTACAATGAGCAGTTCTTC.

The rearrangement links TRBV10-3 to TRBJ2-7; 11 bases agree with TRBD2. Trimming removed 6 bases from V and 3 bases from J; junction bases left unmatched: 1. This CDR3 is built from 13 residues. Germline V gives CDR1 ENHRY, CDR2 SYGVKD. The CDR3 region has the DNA TGTGCCATCAGACTAGCGGGAGTCTACGAGCAGTACTTC. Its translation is CAIRLAGVYEQYF.

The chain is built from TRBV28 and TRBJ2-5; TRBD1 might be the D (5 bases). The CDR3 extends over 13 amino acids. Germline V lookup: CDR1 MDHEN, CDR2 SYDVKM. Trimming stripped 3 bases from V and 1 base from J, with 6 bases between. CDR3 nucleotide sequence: TGTGCCAGCAGTTTTGACAGCCAAGAGACCCAGTACTTC. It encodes CASSFDSQETQYF.

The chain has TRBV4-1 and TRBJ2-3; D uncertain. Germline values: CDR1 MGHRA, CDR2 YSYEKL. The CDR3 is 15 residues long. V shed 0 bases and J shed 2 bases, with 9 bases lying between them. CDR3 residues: CASSQEGGSTDTQYF. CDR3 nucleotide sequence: TGCGCCAGCAGCCAAGAAGGTGGGTCCACAGATACGCAGTATTTT.

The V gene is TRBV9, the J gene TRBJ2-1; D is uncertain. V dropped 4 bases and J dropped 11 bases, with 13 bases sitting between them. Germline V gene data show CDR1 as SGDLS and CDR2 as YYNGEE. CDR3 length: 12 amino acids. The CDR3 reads CASSKVGSQQFF. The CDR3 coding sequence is TGTGCCAGCAGCAAAGTGGGCAGTCAGCAGTTCTTC.

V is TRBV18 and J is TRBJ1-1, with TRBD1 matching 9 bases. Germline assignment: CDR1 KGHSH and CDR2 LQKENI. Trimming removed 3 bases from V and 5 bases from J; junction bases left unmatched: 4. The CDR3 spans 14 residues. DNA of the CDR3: TGTGCCAGCTCACCCGGGACAGGGAAAACTGAAGCTTTCTTT. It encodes CASSPGTGKTEAFF.

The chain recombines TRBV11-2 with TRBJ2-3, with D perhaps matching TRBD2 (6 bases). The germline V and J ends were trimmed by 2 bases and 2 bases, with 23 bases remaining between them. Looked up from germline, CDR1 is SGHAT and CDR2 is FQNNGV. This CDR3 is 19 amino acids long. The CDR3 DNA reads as TGTGCCAGCAGCTTACCAGAGGGACTGGCCTTGACCTACACAGATACGCAGTATTTT. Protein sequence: CASSLPEGLALTYTDTQYF.

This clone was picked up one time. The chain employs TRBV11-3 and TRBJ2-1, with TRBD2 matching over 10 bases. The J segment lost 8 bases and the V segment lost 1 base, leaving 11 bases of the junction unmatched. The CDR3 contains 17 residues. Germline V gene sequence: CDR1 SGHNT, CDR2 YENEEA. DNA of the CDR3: TGTGCCAGCAGCTTAGGCGAAGCGGGAGGGCCCCTGGATGAGCAGTTCTTC. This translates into CASSLGEAGGPLDEQFF.

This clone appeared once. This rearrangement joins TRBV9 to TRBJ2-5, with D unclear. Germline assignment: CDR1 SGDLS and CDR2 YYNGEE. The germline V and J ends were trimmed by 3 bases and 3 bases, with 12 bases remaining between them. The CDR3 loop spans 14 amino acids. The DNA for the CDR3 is TGTGCCAGCAGCGCCAGAGGTAGTAAAGAGACCCAGTACTTC. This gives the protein CASSARGSKETQYF.

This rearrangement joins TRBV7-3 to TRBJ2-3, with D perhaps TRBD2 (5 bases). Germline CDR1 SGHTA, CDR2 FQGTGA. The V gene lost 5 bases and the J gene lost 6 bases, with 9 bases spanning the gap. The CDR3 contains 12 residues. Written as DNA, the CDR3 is TGTGCCAGCAGCCAACGCGGGGATACGCAGTATTTT. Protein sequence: CASSQRGDTQYF.

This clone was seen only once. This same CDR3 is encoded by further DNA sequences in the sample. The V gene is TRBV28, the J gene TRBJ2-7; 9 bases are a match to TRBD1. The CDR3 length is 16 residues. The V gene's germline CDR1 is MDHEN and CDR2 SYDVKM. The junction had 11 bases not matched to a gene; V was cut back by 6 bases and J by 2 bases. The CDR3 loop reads CASSSPGQGGTYEQYF. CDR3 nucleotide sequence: TGTGCCAGCAGCTCCCCGGGACAGGGAGGGACCTACGAGCAGTACTTC.

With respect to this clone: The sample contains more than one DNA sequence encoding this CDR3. The CDR3 DNA reads TGTGCCAGCAGCTTAGTGGGGCCCGGGGAGCTGTTTTTT. This sequence encodes CASSLVGPGELFF. V usage is TRBV7-9 and J usage is TRBJ2-2, with D tentatively TRBD1 (5 bases). CDR3 size: 13 residues. The V and J ends lost 1 base and 6 bases respectively, with 6 bases between them. Germline assignment: CDR1 SEHNR and CDR2 FQNEAQ (reference sequence).

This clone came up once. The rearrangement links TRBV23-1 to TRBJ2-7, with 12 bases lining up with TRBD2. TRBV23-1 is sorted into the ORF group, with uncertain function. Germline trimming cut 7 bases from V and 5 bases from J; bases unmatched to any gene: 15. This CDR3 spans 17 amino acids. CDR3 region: CASMSGSSGRDRNEQYF. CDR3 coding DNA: TGCGCCAGCATGTCGGGGTCTAGCGGGAGGGACCGAAACGAGCAGTACTTC.

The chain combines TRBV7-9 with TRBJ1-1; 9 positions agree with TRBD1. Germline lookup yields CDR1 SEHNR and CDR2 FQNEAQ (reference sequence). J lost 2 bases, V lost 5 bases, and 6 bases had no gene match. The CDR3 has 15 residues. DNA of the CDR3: TGTGCCAGCAGCACCCACAGGGGGCTTAACACTGAAGCTTTCTTT. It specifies CASSTHRGLNTEAFF.

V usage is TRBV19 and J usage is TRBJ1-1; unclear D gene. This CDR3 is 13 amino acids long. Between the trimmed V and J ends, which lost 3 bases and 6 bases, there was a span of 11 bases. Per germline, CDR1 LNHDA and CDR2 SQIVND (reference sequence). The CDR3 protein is CASSILNTPEAFF. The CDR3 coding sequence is TGTGCCAGTAGTATCCTAAATACCCCTGAAGCTTTCTTT.

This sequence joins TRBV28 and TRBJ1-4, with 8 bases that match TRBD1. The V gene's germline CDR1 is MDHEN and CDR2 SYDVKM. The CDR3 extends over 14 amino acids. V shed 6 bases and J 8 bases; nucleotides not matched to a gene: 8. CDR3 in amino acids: CASRSQGGREKLFF. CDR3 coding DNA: TGTGCCAGCAGGTCACAGGGGGGTCGGGAAAAACTGTTTTTT.

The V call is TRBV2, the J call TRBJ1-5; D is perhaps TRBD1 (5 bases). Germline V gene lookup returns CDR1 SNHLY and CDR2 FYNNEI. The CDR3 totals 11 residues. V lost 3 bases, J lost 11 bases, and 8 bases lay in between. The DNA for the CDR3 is TGTGCCAGCAGTGACGAGGGGTCCCAGCATTTT. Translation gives CASSDEGSQHF.

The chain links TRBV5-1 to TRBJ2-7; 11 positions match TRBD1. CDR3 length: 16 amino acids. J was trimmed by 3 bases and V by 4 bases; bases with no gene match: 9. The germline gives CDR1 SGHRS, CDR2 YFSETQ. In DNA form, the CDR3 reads TGCGCCAGCAGCCCCCTGGGACAGGGGGTTGACTACGAGCAGTACTTC. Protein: CASSPLGQGVDYEQYF.

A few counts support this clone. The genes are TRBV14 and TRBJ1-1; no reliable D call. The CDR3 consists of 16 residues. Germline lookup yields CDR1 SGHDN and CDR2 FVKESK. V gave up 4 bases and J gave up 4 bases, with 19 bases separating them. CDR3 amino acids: CASSPPGPYTGTEAFF. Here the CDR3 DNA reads TGTGCCAGCAGCCCCCCCGGACCGTACACGGGCACTGAAGCTTTCTTT.

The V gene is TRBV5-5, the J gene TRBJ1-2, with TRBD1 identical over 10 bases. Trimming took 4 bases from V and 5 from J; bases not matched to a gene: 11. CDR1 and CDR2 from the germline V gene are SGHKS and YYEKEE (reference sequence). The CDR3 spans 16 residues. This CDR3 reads CASSVGPGQGIYGYTF. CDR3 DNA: TGTGCCAGCAGCGTTGGACCGGGACAGGGGATATATGGCTACACCTTC.